In its sample, the clone carrying this TCR beta chain was seen many times. The antigen is unknown. Described treatment: PENTA 11 planned treatment interruption arm or continuous ART arm. Unique molecular identifiers were included in an RNA-based 3' RACE TCR library. TCRdb used MiXCR to reprocess the 3' RACE reads, holding one entry per CDR3 protein. The sample holds approximately 95,000 distinct CDR3 sequences, 6.9% seen once. This specimen belongs to a study of HIV-infected children after antiretroviral therapy interruption. Study-wide results and limits: The Gini coefficient of naive CD4+ repertoires rose, returning to baseline by 3 years. After treatment interruption started, naive CD4+ CDR3 overlap across time points dropped.

The TCR comes from a pool of human donors with HIV. This sample comprised CD45RA+ CD4+ T cells from PBMCs, pooled from several time points, obtained from a donor given antiretroviral therapy, either interrupted or continuous. Stated subset: naive CD4+ CD45RA+ CD45RO- T cells.

The CDR3 region has the DNA TGCGCCAGCAGCTTCGGTCGCGACGGCCCCTCCTACGAGCAGTACTTC. It encodes CASSFGRDGPSYEQYF. This rearrangement joins TRBV5-1 to TRBJ2-7, with D uncertain. The CDR3 sequence is 16 residues long. CDR1 and CDR2 from the germline V gene are SGHRS and YFSETQ. V lost 2 bases and J 0 bases, leaving 15 bases between the germline ends.